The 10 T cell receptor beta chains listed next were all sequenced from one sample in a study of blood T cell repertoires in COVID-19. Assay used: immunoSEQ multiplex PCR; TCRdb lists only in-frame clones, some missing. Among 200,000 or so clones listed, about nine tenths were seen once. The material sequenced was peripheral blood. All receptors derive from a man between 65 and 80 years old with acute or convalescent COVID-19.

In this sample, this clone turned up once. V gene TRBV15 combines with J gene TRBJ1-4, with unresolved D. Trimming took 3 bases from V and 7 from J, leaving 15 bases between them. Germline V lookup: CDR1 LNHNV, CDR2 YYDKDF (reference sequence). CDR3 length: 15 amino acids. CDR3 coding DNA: TGTGCCACCAGCAGTCCCCTTTTCAGATCTGAAAAACTGTTTTTT. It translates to CATSSPLFRSEKLFF.

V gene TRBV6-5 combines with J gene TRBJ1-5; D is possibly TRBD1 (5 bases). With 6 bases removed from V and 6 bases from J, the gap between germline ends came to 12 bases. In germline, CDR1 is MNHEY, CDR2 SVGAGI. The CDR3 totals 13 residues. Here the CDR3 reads CASSAGFAQPQHF. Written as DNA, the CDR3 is TGTGCCAGCAGCGCAGGGTTCGCTCAGCCCCAGCATTTT.

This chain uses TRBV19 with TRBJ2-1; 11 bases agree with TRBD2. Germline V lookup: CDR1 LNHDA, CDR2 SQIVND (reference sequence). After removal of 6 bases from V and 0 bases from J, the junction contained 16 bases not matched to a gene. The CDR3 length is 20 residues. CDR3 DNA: TGTGCCAGTAGACCGTCCCTAGCGGGAGGCCCCATAAGCTCCTACAATGAGCAGTTCTTC. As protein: CASRPSLAGGPISSYNEQFF.

The CDR3 region has the DNA TGTGCCAGTAGTGGATCACAGGGGTTTGACTATGGCTACACCTTC. The encoded protein is CASSGSQGFDYGYTF. The chain employs TRBV19 and TRBJ1-2; TRBD1 matches 7 bases. Germline V gene data show CDR1 as LNHDA and CDR2 as SQIVND (reference sequence). The CDR3 runs 15 residues. The V segment lost 5 bases and the J segment 3 bases; nucleotides outside the gene matches: 9. Combining the CDR3 with reference TRBV19 and TRBJ1-2 gives the whole variable domain DGGITQSPKYLFRKEGQNVTLSCEQNLNHDAMYWYRQDPGQGLRLIYYSQIVNDFQKGDIAEGYSVSREKKESFPLTVTSAQKNPTAFYLCASSGSQGFDYGYTFGSGTRLTVV.

The DNA of the CDR3 is TGTGCCAGTAGTATAGGGGACAGGGTCACCGGGGAGCTGTTTTTT. Amino acid sequence: CASSIGDRVTGELFF. V gene TRBV19 combines with J gene TRBJ2-2; TRBD1 matches 9 bases. Germline CDR1 and CDR2: LNHDA and SQIVND (reference sequence). The CDR3 length is 15 residues. The ends lost 1 base at V and 4 bases at J; junction bases unmatched: 1.

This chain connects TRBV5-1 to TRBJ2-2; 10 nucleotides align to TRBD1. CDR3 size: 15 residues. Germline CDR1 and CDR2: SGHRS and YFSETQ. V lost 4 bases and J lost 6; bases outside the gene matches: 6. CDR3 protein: CASSTDRGVAGELFF. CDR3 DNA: TGCGCCAGCAGCACGGACAGGGGGGTGGCCGGGGAGCTGTTTTTT.

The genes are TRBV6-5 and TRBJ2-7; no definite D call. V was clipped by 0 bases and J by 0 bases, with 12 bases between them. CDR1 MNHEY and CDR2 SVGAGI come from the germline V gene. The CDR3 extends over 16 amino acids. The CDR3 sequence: CASSYSLLIPSYEQYF. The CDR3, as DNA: TGTGCCAGCAGTTACTCTCTCCTAATCCCCTCCTACGAGCAGTACTTC.

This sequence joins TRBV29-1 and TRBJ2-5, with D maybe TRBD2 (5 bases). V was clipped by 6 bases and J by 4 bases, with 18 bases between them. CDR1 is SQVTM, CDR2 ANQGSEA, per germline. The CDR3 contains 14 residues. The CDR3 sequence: CSVDPGFGSETQYF. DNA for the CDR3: TGCAGCGTCGATCCGGGGTTTGGATCAGAGACCCAGTACTTC.

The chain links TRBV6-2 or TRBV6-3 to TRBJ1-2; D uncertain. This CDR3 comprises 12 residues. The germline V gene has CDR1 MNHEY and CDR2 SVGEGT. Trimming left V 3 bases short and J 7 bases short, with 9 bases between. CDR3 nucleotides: TGTGCCAGCAGTTATTTCGGTGGTGGCTACACCTTC. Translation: CASSYFGGGYTF.

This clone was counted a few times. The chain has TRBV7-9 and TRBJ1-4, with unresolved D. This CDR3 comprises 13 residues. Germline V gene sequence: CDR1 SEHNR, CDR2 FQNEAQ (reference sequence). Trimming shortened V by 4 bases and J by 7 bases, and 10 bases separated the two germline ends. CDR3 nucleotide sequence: TGTGCCAGCAGCTCCCGGGTGGGTGAAAAACTGTTTTTT. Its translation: CASSSRVGEKLFF.